What follows are 10 T cell receptor beta chains derived from one specimen sequenced in a study of neoadjuvant anti-PD-1 for oral cavity cancer. TCRdb's copy holds only in-frame clones and misses some; the assay was immunoSEQ multiplex PCR. The sample lists approximately 37,000 clones, around 40% occurring once. Time point: after neoadjuvant nivolumab, at surgical resection. The sequencing used tumor tissue, collected after nivolumab (anti-PD-1) treatment. The receptors here all came from a person between 40 and 79 years old with oral cavity squamous cell carcinoma.

A few counts support this clone. The V call is TRBV18, the J call TRBJ1-5; 9 positions agree with TRBD1. The CDR3 loop spans 14 amino acids. From germline, CDR1 is KGHSH and CDR2 LQKENI. The ends lost 6 bases at V and 6 bases at J; junction bases unmatched: 6. CDR3 nucleotides: TGTGCCAGCTCGTCAGACAGGGGGATTCAGCCCCAGCATTTT. Translated: CASSSDRGIQPQHF.

The sample holds a few counts of this clone. The chain carries TRBV5-8 and TRBJ2-7; D unclear. Trimming pared 3 bases from V and 3 bases from J, leaving 7 bases between. CDR3 length: 12 residues. Germline V gene lookup returns CDR1 SGHTS and CDR2 YDEGEE. The CDR3 region is CASSSLYYEQYF. The CDR3 nucleotides read TGTGCCAGCAGCTCTCTTTACTACGAGCAGTACTTC.

Ten or more counts support this clone. The chain combines TRBV9 with TRBJ1-1; D unclear. This CDR3 contains 14 residues. Germline values: CDR1 SGDLS, CDR2 YYNGEE. The germline V and J ends were trimmed by 0 bases and 1 base, with 7 bases remaining between them. CDR3 nucleotides: TGTGCCAGCAGCGTAGAGGAAGGGAACACTGAAGCTTTCTTT. As protein: CASSVEEGNTEAFF.

This clone was counted between two and nine times. This chain joins TRBV7-6 and TRBJ2-2, with D unclear. Per the germline V gene, CDR1 is SGHVS and CDR2 is FNYEAQ. The CDR3 consists of 12 residues. Deletions cut 2 bases from V and 4 bases from J, with 2 bases between. The CDR3 is CASSLITGELFF. For the CDR3, the DNA is TGTGCCAGCAGCTTAATCACCGGGGAGCTGTTTTTT.

The J gene is TRBJ1-1, the V gene TRBV10-1; D remains ambiguous. CDR1 is WNHNN, CDR2 SYGVQD, per germline (reference sequence). CDR3 length: 13 amino acids. V dropped 0 bases and J dropped 7 bases, with 9 bases sitting between them. CDR3 sequence reads: CASSESVGVEAFF. CDR3 coding DNA: TGCGCCAGCAGTGAGTCCGTCGGAGTTGAAGCTTTCTTT.

This clone was counted between two and nine times. This rearrangement joins TRBV27 to TRBJ2-1; 9 bases map to TRBD2. After removal of 4 bases from V and 1 base from J, the junction contained 5 bases not matched to a gene. CDR1 MNHEY and CDR2 SMNVEV come from the germline V gene (reference sequence). This CDR3 is 16 amino acids long. CDR3 protein: CASSSGAGGSYNEQFF. The CDR3 nucleotides are TGTGCCAGCAGTTCGGGGGCGGGAGGGTCCTACAATGAGCAGTTCTTC.

This sequence joins TRBV18 and TRBJ1-1; D is possibly TRBD1 (5 bases). V was trimmed by 0 bases and J by 6 bases, leaving 8 bases between them. The CDR3 has 13 residues. CDR1 KGHSH and CDR2 LQKENI come from the germline V gene. The DNA of the CDR3 is TGTGCCAGCTCACCACCATTGGGGGCTGAAGCTTTCTTT. It specifies CASSPPLGAEAFF. Complete variable domain (other parts from reference TRBV18 and TRBJ1-1): NAGVMQNPRHLVRRRGQEARLRCSPMKGHSHVYWYRQLPEEGLKFMVYLQKENIIDESGMPKERFSAEFPKEGPSILRIQQVVRGDSAAYFCASSPPLGAEAFFGQGTRLTVV.

J is TRBJ1-4 and V is TRBV4-1; D perhaps matches TRBD1 (5 bases). The V end was cut by 0 bases, the J end by 0 bases, with 14 bases between. This CDR3 has 18 amino acids. CDR1 is MGHRA and CDR2 is YSYEKL in the germline V gene. CDR3 region: CASSQDGGLGATNEKLFF. The CDR3 DNA reads as TGCGCCAGCAGCCAAGACGGTGGTTTAGGGGCAACTAATGAAAAACTGTTTTTT.

The chain carries TRBV2 and TRBJ1-1; D uncertain. V was pared by 6 bases and J by 1 base, with 12 bases between. The germline V gene has CDR1 SNHLY and CDR2 FYNNEI. The CDR3 runs 14 residues. The CDR3, as DNA: TGTGCCAGCAGAAGCGGCAGAGCGAACACTGAAGCTTTCTTT. Translation: CASRSGRANTEAFF.

Only a few counts were recorded for this clone. The genes are TRBV5-1 and TRBJ2-2; TRBD1 matches 8 bases. The CDR3 contains 16 residues. J gave up 2 bases and V 4 bases, and 7 bases lay outside the gene matches. Germline CDR1 SGHRS, CDR2 YFSETQ. CDR3 in amino acids: CASSPSGQGNTGELFF. For the CDR3, the DNA is TGCGCCAGCAGCCCCTCCGGACAGGGAAACACCGGGGAGCTGTTTTTT.